This TCR beta chain was sequenced during a study of blood T cell repertoires in COVID-19. Authors' analysis steps: Estimation of nucleated cell counts relied on the amplification of reference gene primers. The protocol was immunoSEQ multiplex PCR, while the TCRdb copy is restricted to in-frame clones and leaves out a portion. That table gives V, J and clone size, and the DNA gave D and trimming. The repertoire holds 300,000 to 350,000 clones, 85% to 90% seen once, with about 6% in the top ten. After removal of 3 bases from V and 4 bases from J, the junction contained 14 bases not matched to a gene. The CDR3 loop spans 19 amino acids. Germline V gene sequence: CDR1 SGHRS, CDR2 YFSETQ.

This TCR was sampled from a woman between 45 and 65 years old with COVID-19, enrolled during active disease. The chain is built from TRBV5-1 and TRBJ2-1; TRBD2 matches at 12 bases. The material sequenced was peripheral blood. This CDR3 reads CASSSPDQPGLAGYNEQFF. Written as DNA, the CDR3 is TGCGCCAGCAGCTCCCCGGATCAGCCGGGACTAGCGGGTTACAATGAGCAGTTCTTC.